The rows below give T cell receptor beta chains drawn from one sample of a study of shared clonotypes between healthy human individuals. Only in-frame clones appear in the TCRdb table, and some are missing; sequencing was by immunoSEQ multiplex PCR. The data contain millions of clones, approximately 92% of them seen just once; the ten biggest clones take up roughly 0.15%. Sequencing used naive CD4+ T cells sorted from blood. These receptors came from a man aged 18 to 29 in good health. CDR3s include the opening cysteine and the closing phenylalanine or tryptophan. D genes are given only for firm matches. Where a row states a size, it is once, few, many or the class of an expanded clone; other rows omit it.

J,D,size,V,DNA,CDR3
TRBJ1-2,-,few,TRBV7-9,TGTGCCAGCAGCGAAACAGGGTTCTATGGCTACACCTTC,CASSETGFYGYTF
TRBJ1-2,-,-,TRBV4-3,TGCGCCAGCAGCCCCGATGGAGGGGGGCCGAACTATGGCTACACCTTC,CASSPDGGGPNYGYTF
TRBJ2-3,TRBD1,-,TRBV30,TGTGCCTGGACTCAAAACAGGGGGTGGCTAAATACGCAGTATTTT,CAWTQNRGWLNTQYF
TRBJ2-7,TRBD2,once,TRBV5-1,TGCGCCAGCAGCTGGCCGGGACTAGCGGGAGACTACGAGCAGTACTTC,CASSWPGLAGDYEQYF
TRBJ1-5,TRBD1,few,TRBV7-9,TGTGCCAGCTCAGGTGGGGCACAGGGGAGCAATCAGCCCCAGCATTTT,CASSGGAQGSNQPQHF
TRBJ1-4,-,-,TRBV6-1,TGTGCCAGCCGCCGTCGGGAGGAGGGTGAAAAACTGTTTTTT,CASRRREEGEKLFF
TRBJ2-3,-,-,TRBV30,TGTGCCTGGAGTGTAACCCTTGGTGGGAGAGTACCTAGCACAGATACGCAGTATTTT,CAWSVTLGGRVPSTDTQYF
TRBJ2-2,TRBD1,-,TRBV10-1,TGCGCCAGCAGTGATAACAGGGGGCTAGCCGGGGAGCTGTTTTTT,CASSDNRGLAGELFF
TRBJ2-3,-,-,TRBV7-2,TGTGCCAGCAGCTTTAGGACAGTGATGACAGATACGCAGTATTTT,CASSFRTVMTDTQYF
TRBJ2-5,-,-,TRBV29-1,TGCAGCGTTGCCAAGGGAACCGCCCAAGAGACCCAGTACTTC,CSVAKGTAQETQYF
TRBJ2-5,-,-,TRBV27,TGTGCCAGCAGTTCCCGGCGATCAGAGACCCAGTACTTC,CASSSRRSETQYF
TRBJ1-5,TRBD1,-,TRBV19,TGTGCCAGCAACCGACAGGGAGGGGGCAATCAGCCCCAGCATTTT,CASNRQGGGNQPQHF
TRBJ1-2,-,-,TRBV7-2,TGTGCCAGCAGCTTAGCCCCCGGGGGGGATGGCTACACCTTC,CASSLAPGGDGYTF
TRBJ2-7,-,few,TRBV4-1,TGCGCCAGTATCGAGTTCTCCTACGAGCAGTACTTC,CASIEFSYEQYF
TRBJ2-3,TRBD1,once,TRBV6-1,TGTGCCAGCAGTGTCCGGGACAGGGCCTCAGATACGCAGTATTTT,CASSVRDRASDTQYF
TRBJ2-5,TRBD2,-,TRBV7-2,TGTGCCAGCAGCCGTCGGGTAGCGGGAGGGCCGGAGACCCAGTACTTC,CASSRRVAGGPETQYF
TRBJ1-5,-,-,TRBV18,TGTGCCAGCTCCGACGTACACGCCACCCCCCAGCATTTT,CASSDVHATPQHF
TRBJ2-5,-,-,TRBV11-2,TGTGCCAGCAGCCTGGGGGGCGGGGAAGAGACCCAGTACTTC,CASSLGGGEETQYF
TRBJ2-2,TRBD2,-,TRBV4-1,TGCGCCAGCAGCCTTCGATTGCTAGCGGGGGTGAACACCGGGGAGCTGTTTTTT,CASSLRLLAGVNTGELFF
TRBJ2-7,-,-,TRBV5-4,TGTGCCAGCAGCCGGACCGTTAGTTCCTACGAGCAGTACTTC,CASSRTVSSYEQYF
TRBJ2-7,TRBD1,-,TRBV5-1,TGCGCCAGCAGCTCCGGGACAGAGACCTACGAGCAGTACTTC,CASSSGTETYEQYF
TRBJ2-7,TRBD2,-,TRBV27,TGTGCCAGCAGTCTTTCGGGACTAGCGGGAGGACCGCAGTACTTC,CASSLSGLAGGPQYF
TRBJ2-5,-,-,TRBV29-1,TGCAGCGTTGAAGAAAGGTCAGGGTGGCTACAAGAGACCCAGTACTTC,CSVEERSGWLQETQYF
TRBJ1-2,-,-,TRBV5-1,TGCGCCAGCAGCTTGGTGGGGGGCATCTATGGCTACACCTTC,CASSLVGGIYGYTF